This T cell receptor beta chain originates from a study of T cells in Graves' hyperthyroidism and ophthalmopathy. The CDR3 totals 14 residues. Trimming at V came to 6 bases and at J to 0 bases, leaving 4 bases not matched to a gene. This clonotype was observed once. The TCR beta CDR3 regions underwent amplification using RNA transcripts as the source. A set of HTBI primers served as the primers for a first-round RT-PCR of the TCR CDR3. Each CDR3 protein is one row after TCRdb ran MiXCR on the multiplex PCR reads. The sample yields 300,000 to 350,000 distinct CDR3 sequences, around 16% seen once. This chain links TRBV12-3 or TRBV12-4 with TRBJ2-5, with 7 nucleotides matching TRBD1. The sample taken for sequencing was blood. The source of this sequence is a man aged 25-45 years with Graves' hyperthyroidism. The CDR3 here is CASRTGTDQETQYF. The CDR3 nucleotides are TGTGCCAGCAGGACCGGGACAGACCAAGAGACCCAGTACTTC.